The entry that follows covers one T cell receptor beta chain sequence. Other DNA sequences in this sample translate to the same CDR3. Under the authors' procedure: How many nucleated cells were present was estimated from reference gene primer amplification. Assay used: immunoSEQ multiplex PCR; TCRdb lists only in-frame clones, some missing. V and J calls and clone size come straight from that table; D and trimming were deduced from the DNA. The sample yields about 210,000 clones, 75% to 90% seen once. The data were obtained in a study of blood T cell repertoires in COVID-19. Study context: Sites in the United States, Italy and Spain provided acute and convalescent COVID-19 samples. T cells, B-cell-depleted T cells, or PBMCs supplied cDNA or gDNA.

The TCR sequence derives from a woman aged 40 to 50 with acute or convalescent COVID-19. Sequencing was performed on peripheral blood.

Here the CDR3 reads CASSIGQYSNQPQHF. CDR3 in DNA: TGTGCCAGTAGTATAGGGCAATATAGCAATCAGCCCCAGCATTTT. The chain recombines TRBV19 with TRBJ1-5; no definite D call. Germline lookup yields CDR1 LNHDA and CDR2 SQIVND (reference sequence). Trimming removed 1 base from V and 0 bases from J, with 7 bases in between. This CDR3 has 15 residues.